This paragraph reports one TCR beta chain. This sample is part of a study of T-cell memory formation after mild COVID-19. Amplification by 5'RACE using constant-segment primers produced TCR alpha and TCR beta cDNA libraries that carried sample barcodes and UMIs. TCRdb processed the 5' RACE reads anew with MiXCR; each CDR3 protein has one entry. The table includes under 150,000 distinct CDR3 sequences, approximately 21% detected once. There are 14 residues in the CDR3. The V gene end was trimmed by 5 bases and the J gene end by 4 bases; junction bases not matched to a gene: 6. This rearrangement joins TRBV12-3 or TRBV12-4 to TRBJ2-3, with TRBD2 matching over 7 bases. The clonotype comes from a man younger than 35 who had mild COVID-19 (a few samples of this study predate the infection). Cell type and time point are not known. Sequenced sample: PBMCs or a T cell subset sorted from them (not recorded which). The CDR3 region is CASSLEAGADTQYF. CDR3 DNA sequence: TGTGCCAGCAGTCTGGAGGCGGGGGCAGATACGCAGTATTTT.